The source of this TCR beta chain is a study of CD8+ T cells in alopecia areata. This CDR3 contains 13 residues. Germline V lookup: CDR1 WSHSY, CDR2 SAAADI. V shed 8 bases and J shed 5 bases, with 13 bases lying between them. Following extraction, RNA underwent reverse transcription to cDNA, which served as the sequencing template. The repertoire was sequenced with immunoSEQ multiplex PCR; TCRdb's copy has only in-frame clones and lacks some. Among some 170,000 clones listed, about 72% were seen once. The chain joins TRBV10-2 to TRBJ2-4, with D uncertain. The source material was CD8+ T cells sorted from blood, sampled at week 0. The source is a human donor with alopecia areata. The CDR3 here is CASSRTAENIQYF. The DNA for the CDR3 is TGCGCCAGCTCCAGAACGGCGGAAAACATTCAGTACTTC.